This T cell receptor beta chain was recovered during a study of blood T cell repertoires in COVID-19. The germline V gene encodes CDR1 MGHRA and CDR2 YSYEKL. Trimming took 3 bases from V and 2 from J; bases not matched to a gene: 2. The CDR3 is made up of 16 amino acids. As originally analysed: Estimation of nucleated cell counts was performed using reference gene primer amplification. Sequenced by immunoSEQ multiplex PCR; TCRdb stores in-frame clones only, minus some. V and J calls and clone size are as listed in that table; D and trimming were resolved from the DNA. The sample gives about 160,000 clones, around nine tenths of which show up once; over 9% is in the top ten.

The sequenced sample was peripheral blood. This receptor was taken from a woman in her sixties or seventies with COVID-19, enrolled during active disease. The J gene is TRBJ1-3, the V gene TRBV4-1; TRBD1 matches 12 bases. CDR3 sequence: CASSQGQGAPGNTIYF. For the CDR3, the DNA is TGCGCCAGCAGCCAGGGACAGGGGGCGCCTGGAAACACCATATATTTT.